The 4 T cell receptor beta chains reported below all come from one sample, sequenced in a study of blood T cells in healthy people across ages. Sample-barcoded 5' priming and a J-beta primer mix drove a second PCR of roughly 6 to 12 cycles. TCRdb re-called the 5' RACE reads with MiXCR, one entry per CDR3 protein. The sample has around 800,000 distinct CDR3 sequences, about 46% seen once. Sequenced material: blood. The receptors shown here come from a man older than 75 in good health.

As concerns this clonotype: This may come from a read error, since a much larger clone is one base off. CDR3 sequence: CASSPRWNEQFF. The CDR3, as DNA: TGTGCCAGCAGCCCACGCTGGAATGAGCAGTTCTTC. J is TRBJ2-1 and V is TRBV3-1; D remains unclear. The V and J ends lost 4 bases and 7 bases respectively, with 8 bases between them. Germline V CDR1 and CDR2: LGHDT, YNNKEL (reference sequence). The CDR3 sequence is 12 residues long.

V gene TRBV12-3 or TRBV12-4 combines with J gene TRBJ2-2; possibly TRBD2 for D (5 bases). The CDR3 extends over 13 amino acids. Between the trimmed V and J ends, which lost 7 bases and 6 bases, there was a span of 12 bases. CDR3 sequence: CASKGERAGELFF. The DNA for the CDR3 is TGTGCCAGCAAAGGAGAGAGGGCCGGGGAGCTGTTTTTT.

The chain couples TRBV29-1 to TRBJ2-1; TRBD1 matches at 8 bases. The trim removed 3 bases at V and 10 bases at J, leaving 14 bases unmatched. Germline assignment: CDR1 SQVTM and CDR2 ANQGSEA. This CDR3 has 15 amino acids. CDR3 protein: CSVEMDRVGLYEQFF. The CDR3 DNA follows: TGCAGCGTTGAGATGGACAGGGTGGGGCTCTACGAGCAGTTCTTC.

Remarks on this clonotype: With a much larger clone just one base away, this may be a read error. The CDR3 DNA reads TGTGCCAGCAGACGACAGGGGAACGCCGGGGAGCTGTTTTTT. It is translated as CASRRQGNAGELFF. The V call is TRBV12-3 or TRBV12-4, the J call TRBJ2-2; 8 bases agree with TRBD1. The CDR3 is 14 residues long.